This is a list of T cell receptor beta chains from one sample in a study of post-analysis software for immune sequencing data. MiXCR, applied by TCRdb to the PCR reads, yields one record per CDR3 protein. The sample has 750,000 to 950,000 distinct CDR3 sequences, roughly 50% seen once. Sequenced material: blood. These receptors all come from a girl aged 5-17 years with multiple sclerosis. Each CDR3 is given with its conserved first and last residue. The D gene is left open where the match is weak. Expanded clones get a size class; other rows say once, few or many, or leave the size out.

V	J	D	size	CDR3	DNA
TRBV6-5	TRBJ2-7	.	few	CASSYSGTNFGAYEQYF	TGTGCCAGCAGTTACTCCGGGACCAACTTCGGCGCCTACGAGCAGTACTTC
TRBV20-1	TRBJ1-2	TRBD1	.	CSAKNQGQNYGYTF	TGCAGTGCGAAAAACCAGGGACAGAACTATGGCTACACCTTC
TRBV7-8	TRBJ1-2	.	.	CASSGAGTAYGYTF	TGTGCCAGCAGCGGTGCCGGGACGGCCTATGGCTACACCTTC
TRBV7-6	TRBJ2-3	.	.	CASSLDTVRTDTQYF	TGTGCCAGCAGCTTAGACACGGTGAGGACGGATACGCAGTATTTT
TRBV29-1	TRBJ2-1	.	few	CSVVDFNYNEQFF	TGCAGCGTTGTGGACTTCAACTACAATGAGCAGTTCTTC
TRBV20-1	TRBJ2-7	TRBD2	.	CSARVASGRYEQYF	TGCAGTGCTAGGGTGGCTAGCGGGAGGTACGAGCAGTACTTC
TRBV6-5	TRBJ2-7	.	few	CASSYGTVNSYEQYF	TGTGCCAGCAGTTACGGGACCGTGAACTCCTACGAGCAGTACTTC
TRBV5-1	TRBJ2-7	TRBD2	many	CASSVLAGGAYEQYF	TGCGCCAGCAGCGTACTAGCGGGGGGGGCCTACGAGCAGTACTTC
TRBV10-3	TRBJ2-4	TRBD1	.	CATSSGTGVLAKNIQYF	TGTGCCACCAGTTCCGGGACAGGGGTATTAGCCAAAAACATTCAGTACTTC
TRBV7-3	TRBJ2-4	.	.	CASSIMGGPNIQYF	TGTGCCAGCAGTATAATGGGAGGCCCTAACATTCAGTACTTC
TRBV20-1	TRBJ2-7	.	.	CSARDRGTVTYEQYF	TGCAGTGCTAGAGATCGGGGGACGGTGACCTACGAGCAGTACTTC
TRBV7-9	TRBJ1-2	TRBD1	few	CASSPAGTGYGYTF	TGTGCCAGCAGCCCCGCCGGGACAGGATATGGCTACACCTTC
TRBV7-2	TRBJ2-1	.	.	CASEAYNEQFF	TGTGCCAGTGAGGCCTACAATGAGCAGTTCTTC
TRBV4-2	TRBJ1-5	.	.	CASSQARDSNQPQHF	TGTGCCAGCAGCCAAGCTAGGGATAGCAATCAGCCCCAGCATTTT